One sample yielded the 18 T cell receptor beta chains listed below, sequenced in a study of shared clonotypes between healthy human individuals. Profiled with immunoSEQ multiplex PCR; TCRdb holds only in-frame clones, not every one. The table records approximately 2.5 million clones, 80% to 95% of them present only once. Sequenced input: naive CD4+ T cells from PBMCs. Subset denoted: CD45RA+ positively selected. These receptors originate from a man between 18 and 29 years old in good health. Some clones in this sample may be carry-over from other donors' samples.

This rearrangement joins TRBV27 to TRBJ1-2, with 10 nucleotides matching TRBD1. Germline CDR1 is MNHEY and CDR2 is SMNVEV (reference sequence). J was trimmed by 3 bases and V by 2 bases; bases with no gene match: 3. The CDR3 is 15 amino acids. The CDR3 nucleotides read TGTGCCAGCAGTTTACGGGACAGGGGACACTATGGCTACACCTTC. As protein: CASSLRDRGHYGYTF.

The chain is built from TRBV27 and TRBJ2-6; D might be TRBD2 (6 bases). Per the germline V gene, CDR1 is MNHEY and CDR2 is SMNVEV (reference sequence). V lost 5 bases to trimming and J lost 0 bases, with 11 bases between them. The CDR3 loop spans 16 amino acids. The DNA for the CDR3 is TGTGCCAGCAGTCAGGGACTTAACTCTGGGGCCAACGTCCTGACTTTC. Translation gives CASSQGLNSGANVLTF.

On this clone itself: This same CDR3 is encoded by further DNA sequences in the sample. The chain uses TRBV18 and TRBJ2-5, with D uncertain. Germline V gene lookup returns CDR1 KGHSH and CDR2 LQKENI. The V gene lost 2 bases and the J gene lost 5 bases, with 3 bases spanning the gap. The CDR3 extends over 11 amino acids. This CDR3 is CASSPAETQYF. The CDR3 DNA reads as TGTGCCAGCTCACCAGCGGAGACCCAGTACTTC.

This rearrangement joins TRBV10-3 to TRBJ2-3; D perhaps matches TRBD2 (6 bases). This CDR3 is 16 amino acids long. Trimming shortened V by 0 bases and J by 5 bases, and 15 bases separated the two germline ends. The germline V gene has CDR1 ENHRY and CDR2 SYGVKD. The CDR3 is CAISESREPLQDTQYF. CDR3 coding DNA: TGTGCCATCAGTGAGTCTCGGGAGCCGTTGCAAGATACGCAGTATTTT.

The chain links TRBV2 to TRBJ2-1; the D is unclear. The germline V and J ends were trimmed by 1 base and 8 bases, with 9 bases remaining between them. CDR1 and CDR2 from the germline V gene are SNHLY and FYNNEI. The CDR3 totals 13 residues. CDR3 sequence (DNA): TGTGCCAGCAGTGAAGGATATGCCCATGAGCAGTTCTTC. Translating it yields CASSEGYAHEQFF.

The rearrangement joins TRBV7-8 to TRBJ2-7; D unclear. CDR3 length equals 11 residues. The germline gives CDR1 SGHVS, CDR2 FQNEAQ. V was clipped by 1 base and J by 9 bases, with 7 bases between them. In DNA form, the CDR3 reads TGTGCCAGCAGCTTAGGGGCAGGGCAGTACTTC. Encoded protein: CASSLGAGQYF. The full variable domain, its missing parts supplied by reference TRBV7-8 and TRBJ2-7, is GAGVSQSPRYKVAKRGQDVALRCDPISGHVSLFWYQQALGQGPEFLTYFQNEAQLDKSGLPSDRFFAERPEGSVSTLKIQRTQQEDSAVYLCASSLGAGQYFGPGTRLTVT.

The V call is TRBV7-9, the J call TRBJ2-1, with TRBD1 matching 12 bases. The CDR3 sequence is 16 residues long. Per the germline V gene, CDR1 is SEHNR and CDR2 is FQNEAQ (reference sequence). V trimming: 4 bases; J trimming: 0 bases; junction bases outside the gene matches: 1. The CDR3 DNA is TGTGCCAGCAGCTGGGGACAGGGGGCCTCCTACAATGAGCAGTTCTTC. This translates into CASSWGQGASYNEQFF.

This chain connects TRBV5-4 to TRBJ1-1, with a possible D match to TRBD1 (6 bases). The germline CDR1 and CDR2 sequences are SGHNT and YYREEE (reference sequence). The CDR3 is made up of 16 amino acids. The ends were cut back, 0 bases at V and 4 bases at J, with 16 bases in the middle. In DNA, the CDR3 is TGTGCCAGCAGCTTGGGCAGGGGTGGGGGTCGCACTGAAGCTTTCTTT. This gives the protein CASSLGRGGGRTEAFF. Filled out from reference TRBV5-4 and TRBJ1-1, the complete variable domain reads ETGVTQSPTHLIKTRGQQVTLRCSSQSGHNTVSWYQQALGQGPQFIFQYYREEENGRGNFPPRFSGLQFPNYSSELNVNALELDDSALYLCASSLGRGGGRTEAFFGQGTRLTVV.

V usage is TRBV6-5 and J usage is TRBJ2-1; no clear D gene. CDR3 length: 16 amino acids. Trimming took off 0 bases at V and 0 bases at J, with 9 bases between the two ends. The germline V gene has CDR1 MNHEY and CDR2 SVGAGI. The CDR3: CASSYSWDGSYNEQFF. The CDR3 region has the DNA TGTGCCAGCAGTTACTCCTGGGATGGCTCCTACAATGAGCAGTTCTTC.

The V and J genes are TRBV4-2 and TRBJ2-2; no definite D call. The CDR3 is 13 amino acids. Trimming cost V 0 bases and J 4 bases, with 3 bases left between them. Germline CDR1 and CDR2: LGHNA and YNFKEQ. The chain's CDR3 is CASSQDPTGELFF. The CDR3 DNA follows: TGTGCCAGCAGCCAAGATCCCACCGGGGAGCTGTTTTTT.

This CDR3 reads CASSNDYEQYF. DNA for the CDR3: TGTGCCAGCAGTAACGACTACGAGCAGTACTTC. V and J are TRBV27 and TRBJ2-7; no firm D call. In germline, CDR1 is MNHEY, CDR2 SMNVEV (reference sequence). This CDR3 region has 11 residues. Trimming pared 5 bases from V and 3 bases from J, leaving 5 bases between.

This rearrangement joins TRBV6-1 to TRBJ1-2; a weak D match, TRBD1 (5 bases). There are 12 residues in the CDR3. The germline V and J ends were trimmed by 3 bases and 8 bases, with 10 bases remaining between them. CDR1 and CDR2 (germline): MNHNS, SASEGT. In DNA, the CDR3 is TGTGCCAGCAGTGACAGGGCTCGGGGCTACACCTTC. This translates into CASSDRARGYTF.

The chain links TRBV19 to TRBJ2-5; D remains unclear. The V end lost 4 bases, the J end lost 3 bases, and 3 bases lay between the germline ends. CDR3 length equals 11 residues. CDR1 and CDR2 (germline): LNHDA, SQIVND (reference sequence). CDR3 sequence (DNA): TGTGCCAGTAGTAAAGAAGAGACCCAGTACTTC. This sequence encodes CASSKEETQYF.

The DNA for the CDR3 is TGCGCCAGCAGCTCCCGGGGGGCAGATACGCAGTATTTT. This gives the protein CASSSRGADTQYF. V is TRBV4-3 and J is TRBJ2-3; 7 nucleotides align to TRBD2. Germline trimming cut 5 bases from V and 4 bases from J; bases unmatched to any gene: 3. CDR1 and CDR2 from the germline V gene are LGHNA and YSLEER. This CDR3 is built from 13 residues.

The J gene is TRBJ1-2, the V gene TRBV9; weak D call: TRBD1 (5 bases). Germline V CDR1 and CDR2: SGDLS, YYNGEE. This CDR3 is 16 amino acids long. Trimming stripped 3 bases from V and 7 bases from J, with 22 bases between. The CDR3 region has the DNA TGTGCCAGCAGCGATAGGGGCTCGGAAGGGTTGGGTGGCTACACCTTC. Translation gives CASSDRGSEGLGGYTF.

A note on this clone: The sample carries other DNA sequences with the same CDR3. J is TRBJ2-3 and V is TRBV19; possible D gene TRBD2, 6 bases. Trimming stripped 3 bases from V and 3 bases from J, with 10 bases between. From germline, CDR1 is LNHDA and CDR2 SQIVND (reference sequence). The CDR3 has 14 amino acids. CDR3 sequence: CASSIGRGTDTQYF. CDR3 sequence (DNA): TGTGCCAGTAGTATCGGGCGGGGTACAGATACGCAGTATTTT.

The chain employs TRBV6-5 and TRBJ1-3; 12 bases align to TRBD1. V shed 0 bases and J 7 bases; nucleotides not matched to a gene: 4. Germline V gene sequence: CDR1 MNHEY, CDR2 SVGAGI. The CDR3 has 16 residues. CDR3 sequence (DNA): TGTGCCAGCAGTTACTCGGGACAGGGGGCGCGGAACACCATATATTTT. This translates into CASSYSGQGARNTIYF.

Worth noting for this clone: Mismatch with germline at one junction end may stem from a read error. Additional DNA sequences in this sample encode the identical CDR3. The CDR3 coding sequence is TGCGCCAGCAGCCCCAAAGCCTCCTATGAGCAGTACTTC. Protein: CASSPKASYEQYF. The genes are TRBV4-1 and TRBJ2-7; no reliable D call. The germline gives CDR1 MGHRA, CDR2 YSYEKL. The CDR3 totals 13 residues.